These 4 T cell receptor beta chains share one sample of origin, sequenced in a study of tumor-infiltrating lymphocytes in oesophageal squamous cell carcinoma. TCRdb re-derived calls from the PCR reads in MiXCR, one entry per CDR3 protein. The data contain about 11,000 distinct CDR3 sequences, 55% of them seen just once; the ten biggest clones take up approximately 23%. The specimen was esophageal tumor tissue. Receptors originate from a male donor with esophageal squamous cell carcinoma.

By frequency in the sample, this clonotype is large. The V and J genes are TRBV7-2 and TRBJ2-5, with a tentative D call TRBD2 (5 bases). This CDR3 comprises 17 residues. The germline V gene has CDR1 SGHTA and CDR2 FQGNSA. V lost 1 base to trimming and J lost 1 base, with 16 bases between them. In DNA form, the CDR3 reads TGTGCCAGCAGCTTAGTATCCCTGAGACTAATCCAAGAGACCCAGTACTTC. Translation gives CASSLVSLRLIQETQYF.

The chain joins TRBV7-2 to TRBJ1-2, with 8 bases matching TRBD1. Losses at the gene ends were 4 bases for V and 3 bases for J; bases not matched to a gene: 10. There are 16 residues in the CDR3. Germline V gene data show CDR1 as SGHTA and CDR2 as FQGNSA. The CDR3 bases are TGTGCCAGCAGCTCAGCTCAGGGGGCTTCTGACTATGGCTACACCTTC. Its translation is CASSSAQGASDYGYTF.

This chain uses TRBV7-8 with TRBJ2-1; 11 nucleotides align to TRBD1. The J call could be wrong; TRBJ2-5 is a better fit for the DNA end. This CDR3 has 15 residues. CDR1 is SGHVS, CDR2 FQNEAQ, per germline. CDR3 loop: CASSLGTGGLETQYF. The CDR3 coding sequence is TGTGCCAGCAGCTTAGGGACAGGGGGCTTGGAGACCCAGTACTTC.

V usage is TRBV7-3 and J usage is TRBJ2-5; 11 bases line up with TRBD2. Judging by the DNA end, TRBJ2-1 fits better; the J call may be wrong. The germline CDR1 and CDR2 sequences are SGHTA and FQGTGA. The CDR3 sequence is 15 residues long. CDR3 protein: CASSIGTSGVNEQFF. CDR3 in DNA: TGTGCCAGCAGCATAGGGACTAGCGGAGTTAATGAGCAGTTCTTC.